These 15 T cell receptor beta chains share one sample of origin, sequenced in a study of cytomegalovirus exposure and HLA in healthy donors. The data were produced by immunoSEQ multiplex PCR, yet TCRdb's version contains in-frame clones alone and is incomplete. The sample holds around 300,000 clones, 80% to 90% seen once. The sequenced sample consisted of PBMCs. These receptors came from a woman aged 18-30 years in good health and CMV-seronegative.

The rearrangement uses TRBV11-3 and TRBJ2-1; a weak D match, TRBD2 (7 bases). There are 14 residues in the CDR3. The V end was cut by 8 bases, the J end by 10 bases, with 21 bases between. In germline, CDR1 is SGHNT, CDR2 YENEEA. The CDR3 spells CASWGGLAESEQFF. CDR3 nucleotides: TGTGCCAGCTGGGGGGGGCTAGCGGAAAGCGAGCAGTTCTTC.

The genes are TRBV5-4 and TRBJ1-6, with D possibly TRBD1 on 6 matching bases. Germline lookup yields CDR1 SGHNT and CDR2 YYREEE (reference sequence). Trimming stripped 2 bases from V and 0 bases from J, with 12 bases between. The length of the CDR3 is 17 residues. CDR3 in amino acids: CASSLAGAFSYNSPLHF. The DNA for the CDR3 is TGTGCCAGCAGCTTAGCAGGGGCCTTCTCCTATAATTCACCCCTCCACTTT.

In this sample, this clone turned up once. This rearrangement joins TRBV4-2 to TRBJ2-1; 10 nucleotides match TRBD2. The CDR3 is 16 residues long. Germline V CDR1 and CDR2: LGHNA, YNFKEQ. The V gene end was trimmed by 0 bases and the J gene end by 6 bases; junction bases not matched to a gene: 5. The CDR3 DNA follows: TGTGCCAGCAGCCAAGAAGGAGCGGGGGGGGGCAATGAGCAGTTCTTC. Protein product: CASSQEGAGGGNEQFF.

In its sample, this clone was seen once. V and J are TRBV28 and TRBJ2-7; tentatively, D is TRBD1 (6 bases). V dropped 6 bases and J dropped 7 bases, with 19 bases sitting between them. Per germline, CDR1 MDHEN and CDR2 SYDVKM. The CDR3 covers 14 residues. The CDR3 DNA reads TGTGCCAGCAGCCCCGCCGGCAGGGGAAGGGAGCAGTACTTC. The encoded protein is CASSPAGRGREQYF. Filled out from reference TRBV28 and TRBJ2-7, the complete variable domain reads DVKVTQSSRYLVKRTGEKVFLECVQDMDHENMFWYRQDPGLGLRLIYFSYDVKMKEKGDIPEGYSVSREKKERFSLILESASTNQTSMYLCASSPAGRGREQYFGPGTRLTVT.

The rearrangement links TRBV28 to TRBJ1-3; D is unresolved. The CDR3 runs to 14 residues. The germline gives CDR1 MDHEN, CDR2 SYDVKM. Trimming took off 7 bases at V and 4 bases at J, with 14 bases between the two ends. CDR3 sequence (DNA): TGTGCCAGCACCGCGACCGACACGGGAAACACCATATATTTT. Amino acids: CASTATDTGNTIYF.

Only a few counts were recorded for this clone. The CDR3 protein is CASRSGQGDSPLHF. The CDR3 nucleotides read TGCGCCAGCAGATCGGGACAGGGGGATTCACCCCTCCACTTT. The chain recombines TRBV5-1 with TRBJ1-6; 11 nucleotides line up with TRBD1. Germline assignment: CDR1 SGHRS and CDR2 YFSETQ. The CDR3 is made up of 14 amino acids. Unmatched junction bases numbered 3, after V lost 5 bases and J lost 8 bases.

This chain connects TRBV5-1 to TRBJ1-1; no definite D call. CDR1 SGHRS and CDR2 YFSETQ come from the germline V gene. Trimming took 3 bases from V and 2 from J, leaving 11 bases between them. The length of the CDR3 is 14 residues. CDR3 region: CASSSEGVNTEAFF. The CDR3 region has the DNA TGCGCCAGCAGCTCAGAGGGTGTTAACACTGAAGCTTTCTTT.

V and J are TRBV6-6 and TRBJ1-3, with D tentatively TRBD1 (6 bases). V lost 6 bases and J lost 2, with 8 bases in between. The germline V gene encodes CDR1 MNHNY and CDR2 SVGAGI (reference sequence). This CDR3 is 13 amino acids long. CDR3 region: CASSRGAGNTIYF. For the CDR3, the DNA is TGTGCCAGCAGCAGGGGTGCTGGAAACACCATATATTTT.

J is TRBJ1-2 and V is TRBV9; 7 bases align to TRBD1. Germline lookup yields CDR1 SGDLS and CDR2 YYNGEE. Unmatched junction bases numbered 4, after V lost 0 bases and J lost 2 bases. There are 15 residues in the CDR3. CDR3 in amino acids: CASSVDVGGNYGYTF. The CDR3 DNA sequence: TGTGCCAGCAGCGTAGACGTAGGGGGCAACTATGGCTACACCTTC. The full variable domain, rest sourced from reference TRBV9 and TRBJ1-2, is DSGVTQTPKHLITATGQRVTLRCSPRSGDLSVYWYQQSLDQGLQFLIQYYNGEERAKGNILERFSAQQFPDLHSELNLSSLELGDSALYFCASSVDVGGNYGYTFGSGTRLTVV.

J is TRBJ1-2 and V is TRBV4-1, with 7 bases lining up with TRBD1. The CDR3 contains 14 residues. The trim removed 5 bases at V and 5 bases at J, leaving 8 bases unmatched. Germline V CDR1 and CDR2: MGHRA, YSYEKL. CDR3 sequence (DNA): TGCGCCAGCAGCGACGCCGGGACAGCTTATGGCTACACCTTC. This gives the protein CASSDAGTAYGYTF.

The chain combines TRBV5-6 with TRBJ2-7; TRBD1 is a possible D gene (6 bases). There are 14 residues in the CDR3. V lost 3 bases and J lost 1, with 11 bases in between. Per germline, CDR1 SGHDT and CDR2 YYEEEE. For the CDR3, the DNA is TGTGCCAGCAGCTCCGTTGGACAGTCCTACGAGCAGTACTTC. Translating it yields CASSSVGQSYEQYF.

The CDR3 coding sequence is TGCGCCAGCAGCTTTTCAGGGGCGGAAAACATTCAGTACTTC. It specifies CASSFSGAENIQYF. This chain uses TRBV5-1 with TRBJ2-4; TRBD1 might be the D (6 bases). Germline lookup yields CDR1 SGHRS and CDR2 YFSETQ. Trimming removed 2 bases from V and 5 bases from J, with 11 bases in between. This CDR3 is built from 14 residues.

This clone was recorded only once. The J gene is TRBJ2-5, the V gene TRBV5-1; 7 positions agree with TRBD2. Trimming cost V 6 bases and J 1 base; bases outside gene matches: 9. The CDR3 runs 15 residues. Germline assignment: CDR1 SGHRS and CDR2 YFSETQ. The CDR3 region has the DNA TGCGCCAGCACCAATAGCGGGCGACTCCAAGAGACCCAGTACTTC. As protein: CASTNSGRLQETQYF.

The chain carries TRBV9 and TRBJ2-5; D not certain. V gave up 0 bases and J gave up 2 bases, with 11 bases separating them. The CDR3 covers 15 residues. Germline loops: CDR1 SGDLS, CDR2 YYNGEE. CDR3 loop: CASSVEGVKQETQYF. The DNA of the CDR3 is TGTGCCAGCAGCGTAGAAGGAGTGAAACAAGAGACCCAGTACTTC.

The CDR3, as DNA: TGCGCCAGCAGCCAAGAGAGTGTAAGGGGCGGCGGCTACACCTTC. Translating gives CASSQESVRGGGYTF. This rearrangement joins TRBV4-3 to TRBJ1-2; tentatively, D is TRBD1 (5 bases). Trimming stripped 0 bases from V and 8 bases from J, with 16 bases between. The CDR3 runs 15 residues. Germline lookup yields CDR1 LGHNA and CDR2 YSLEER.